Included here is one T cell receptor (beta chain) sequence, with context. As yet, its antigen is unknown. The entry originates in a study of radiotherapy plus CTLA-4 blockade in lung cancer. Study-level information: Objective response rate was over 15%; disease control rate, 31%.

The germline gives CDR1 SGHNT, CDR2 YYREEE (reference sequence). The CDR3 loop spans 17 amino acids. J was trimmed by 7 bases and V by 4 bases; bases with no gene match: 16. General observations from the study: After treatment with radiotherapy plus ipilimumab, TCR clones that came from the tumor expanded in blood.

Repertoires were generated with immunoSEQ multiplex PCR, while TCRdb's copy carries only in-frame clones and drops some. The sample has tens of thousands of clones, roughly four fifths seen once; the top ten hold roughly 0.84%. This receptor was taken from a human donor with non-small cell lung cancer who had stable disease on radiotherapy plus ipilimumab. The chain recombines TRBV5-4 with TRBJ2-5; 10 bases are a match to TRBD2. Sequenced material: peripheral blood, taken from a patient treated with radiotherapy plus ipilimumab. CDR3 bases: TGTGCCAGCAGCCCGGGGACCCTAGCGGGAGAGAGCTCGACCCAGTACTTC. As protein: CASSPGTLAGESSTQYF.